Listed here is a single TCR beta chain. Its antigen specificity is not known. One base away there is no much larger clone; base qualities are not given. The data belong to a study of post-analysis software for immune sequencing data (dated by TCRdb to between 2015 and 2017). Describing the broader study: The recorded disease courses included relapsing-remitting, secondary progressive and progressive-relapsing multiple sclerosis, and some patients had no subtype annotation. Patient repertoires were compared against 10 to 12 previously published healthy control repertoires from donors aged about 6 to 26 years. A subset of samples was prepared in parallel using single-end sample barcoding, then pooled and co-amplified after Illumina adapter ligation.

The library was built by means of PCR. These reads were obtained on an Illumina HiSeq 2500. To reduce PCR and sequencing biases, unique molecular identifiers were incorporated into the TCR beta cDNA libraries. Roughly 0.5 million cDNA molecules were obtained per 1 to 10 million input T cells, so each molecule approximated one T cell. The patient libraries were prepared and sequenced using the same protocol as the earlier healthy control dataset. Within a given batch, samples were prepared together, multiplexed and sequenced on the same HiSeq lane. As for how the authors treated the data: MIGEC handled the raw barcoded reads, throwing out single-read molecular identifier groups before consensus assembly and CDR3 extraction. Clonotype tables were post-analysed with VDJtools, normalizing diversity by down-sampling all datasets to the smallest sample size. Repertoire overlap clustering matched CDR3 amino acid but not nucleotide sequences to correct batch-related cross-sample contamination. TCRdb took the public reads, trimmed them with fastp at Q25, ran MiXCR for clone calling and kept in-frame beta chains. Entries are consolidated by CDR3 protein sequence, retaining the most common genes and DNA. None of the V and J calls come from the authors' own analysis; TCRdb made them. Recorded for this sample are 550,000 to 700,000 distinct CDR3 sequences; roughly two fifths of them occurred a single time. More than 1.5% of the sample is taken by the ten largest.

The CDR3 runs 12 amino acids, cysteine and phenylalanine included. The sequence is cut down to CDR3 DNA, 36 bases in frame from base 1. The germline V gene yields MNHNS for CDR1 and SASEGT for CDR2. Relative to germline, V is 2 bases shorter and J is 10 bases shorter, with 12 bases between their ends. To demonstrate the VDJtools post-analysis software, TCR beta repertoires were profiled from the peripheral blood of more than ten young patients with multiple sclerosis. The multiple sclerosis patients were children and adolescents between roughly 6 and 16 years of age. Broad study findings and their caveats: Direct clustering with F measure revealed strong co-clustering of samples prepared in the same batch, which led to a batch-effect correction. Compared with controls, multiple sclerosis patients had significantly lower normalized Chao1 diversity, a finding suggesting substantial peripheral T-cell clonal expansion. Roughly 5 TRBV segments, including TRBV5-6, TRBV5-1 and TRBV20-1, were significantly more frequent in patients than controls. The multiple sclerosis patient group was slightly younger than the control group.

The sample comprised blood. The receptor chain draws on TRBV6-1 and TRBJ2-7, with the D segment identity uncertain. This TCR derives from a girl aged 10-17 years with multiple sclerosis. The DNA sequence reads TGTGCCAGCAGTGAAAGCTCCTACAAACAGTACTTC. It encodes CASSESSYKQYF.